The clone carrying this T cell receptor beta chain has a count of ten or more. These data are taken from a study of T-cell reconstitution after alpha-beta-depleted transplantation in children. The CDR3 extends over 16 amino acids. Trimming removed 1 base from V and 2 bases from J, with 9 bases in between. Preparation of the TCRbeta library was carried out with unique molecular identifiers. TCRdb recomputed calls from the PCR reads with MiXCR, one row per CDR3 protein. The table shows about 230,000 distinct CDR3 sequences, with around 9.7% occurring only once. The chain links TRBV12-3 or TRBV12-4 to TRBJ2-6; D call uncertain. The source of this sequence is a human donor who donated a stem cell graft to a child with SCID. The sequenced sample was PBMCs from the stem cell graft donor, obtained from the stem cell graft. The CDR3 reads CASSLGGTTGANVLTF. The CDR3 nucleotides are TGTGCCAGCAGTTTAGGGGGAACGACTGGGGCCAACGTCCTGACTTTC.